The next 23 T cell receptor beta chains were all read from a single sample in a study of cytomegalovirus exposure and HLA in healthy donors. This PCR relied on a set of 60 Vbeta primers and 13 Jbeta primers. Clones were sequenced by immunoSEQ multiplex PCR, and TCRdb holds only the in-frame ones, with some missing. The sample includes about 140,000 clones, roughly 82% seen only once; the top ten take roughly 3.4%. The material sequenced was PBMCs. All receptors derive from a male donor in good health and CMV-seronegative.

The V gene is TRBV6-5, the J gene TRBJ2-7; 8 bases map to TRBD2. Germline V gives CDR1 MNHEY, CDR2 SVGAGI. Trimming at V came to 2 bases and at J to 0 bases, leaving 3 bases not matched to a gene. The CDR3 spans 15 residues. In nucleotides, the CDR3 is TGTGCCAGCAGTTACGGCGGGACTAGCTCCTACGAGCAGTACTTC. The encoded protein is CASSYGGTSSYEQYF.

The DNA for the CDR3 is TGTGCCTGGGAATCACCAGGGGCCCACACTGAAGCTTTCTTT. This sequence encodes CAWESPGAHTEAFF. The chain carries TRBV30 and TRBJ1-1; possibly TRBD1 for D (6 bases). The CDR3 extends over 14 amino acids. Germline CDR1 reads GTSNPN; CDR2 reads SVGIG (reference sequence). The V gene lost 5 bases and the J gene lost 3 bases, with 16 bases spanning the gap.

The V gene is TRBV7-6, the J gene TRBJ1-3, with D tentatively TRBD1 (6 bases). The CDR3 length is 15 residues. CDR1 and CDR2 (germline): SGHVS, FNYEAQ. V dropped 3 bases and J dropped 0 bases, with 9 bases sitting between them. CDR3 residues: CASSLTGPSGNTIYF. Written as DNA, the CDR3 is TGTGCCAGCAGCTTGACAGGACCCTCTGGAAACACCATATATTTT.

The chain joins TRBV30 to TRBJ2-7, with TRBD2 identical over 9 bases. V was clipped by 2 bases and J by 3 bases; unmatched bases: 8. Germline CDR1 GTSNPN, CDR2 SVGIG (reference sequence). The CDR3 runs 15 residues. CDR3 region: CAWSIGSGRVYEQYF. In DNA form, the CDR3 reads TGTGCCTGGAGTATCGGTAGCGGGAGAGTCTACGAGCAGTACTTC.

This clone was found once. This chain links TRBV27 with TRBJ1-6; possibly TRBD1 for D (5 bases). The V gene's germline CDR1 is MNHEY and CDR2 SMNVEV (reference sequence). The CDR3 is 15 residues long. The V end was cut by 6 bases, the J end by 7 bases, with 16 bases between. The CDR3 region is CASRVPDKTNSPLHF. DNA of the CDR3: TGTGCCAGCAGGGTACCGGACAAAACCAATTCACCCCTCCACTTT.

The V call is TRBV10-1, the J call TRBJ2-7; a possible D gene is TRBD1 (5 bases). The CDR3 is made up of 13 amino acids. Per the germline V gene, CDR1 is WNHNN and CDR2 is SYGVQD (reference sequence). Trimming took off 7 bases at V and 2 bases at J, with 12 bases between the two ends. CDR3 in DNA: TGCGCCAGCAACGCAGGGTCAACCTACGAGCAGTACTTC. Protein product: CASNAGSTYEQYF.

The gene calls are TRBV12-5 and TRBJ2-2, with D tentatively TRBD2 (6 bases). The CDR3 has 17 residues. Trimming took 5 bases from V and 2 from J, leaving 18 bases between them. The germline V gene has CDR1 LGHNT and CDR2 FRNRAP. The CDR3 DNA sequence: TGTGCTAGTGGTCCGGAGCGGCGGGGATATAACACCGGGGAGCTGTTTTTT. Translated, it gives CASGPERRGYNTGELFF.

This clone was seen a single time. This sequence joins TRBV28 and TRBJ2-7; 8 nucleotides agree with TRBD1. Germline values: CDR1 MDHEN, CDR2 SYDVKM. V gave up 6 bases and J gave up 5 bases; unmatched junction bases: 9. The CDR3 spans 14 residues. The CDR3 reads CASRGQVTVDEQYF. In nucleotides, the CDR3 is TGTGCCAGCAGGGGACAGGTCACGGTCGACGAGCAGTACTTC.

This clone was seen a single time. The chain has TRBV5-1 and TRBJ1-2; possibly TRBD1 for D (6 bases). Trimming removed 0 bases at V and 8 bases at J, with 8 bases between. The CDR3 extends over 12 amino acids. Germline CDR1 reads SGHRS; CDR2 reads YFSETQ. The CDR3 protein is CASSLGGPGYTF. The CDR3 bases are TGCGCCAGCAGCTTGGGGGGGCCCGGCTACACCTTC.

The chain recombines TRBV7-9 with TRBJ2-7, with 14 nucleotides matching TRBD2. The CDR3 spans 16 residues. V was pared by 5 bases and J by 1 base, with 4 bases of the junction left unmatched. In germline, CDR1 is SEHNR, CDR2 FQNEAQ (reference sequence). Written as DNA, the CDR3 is TGTGCCAGCAGCGGGACTAGCGGGAGAAGATCCTACGAGCAGTACTTC. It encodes CASSGTSGRRSYEQYF.

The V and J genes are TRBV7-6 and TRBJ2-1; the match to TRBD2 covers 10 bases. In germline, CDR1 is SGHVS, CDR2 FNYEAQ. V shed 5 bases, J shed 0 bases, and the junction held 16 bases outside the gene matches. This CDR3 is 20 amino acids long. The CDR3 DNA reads TGTGCCAGCAGCACCGCCGGCGGACTAGCGGACCGAAGCTCCTACAATGAGCAGTTCTTC. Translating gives CASSTAGGLADRSSYNEQFF.

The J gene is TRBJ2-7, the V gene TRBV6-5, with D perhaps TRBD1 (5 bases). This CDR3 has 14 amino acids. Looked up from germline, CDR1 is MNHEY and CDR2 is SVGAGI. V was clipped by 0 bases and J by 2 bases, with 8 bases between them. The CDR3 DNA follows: TGTGCCAGCAGTTACTCAGGGGTTACCTACGAGCAGTACTTC. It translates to CASSYSGVTYEQYF.

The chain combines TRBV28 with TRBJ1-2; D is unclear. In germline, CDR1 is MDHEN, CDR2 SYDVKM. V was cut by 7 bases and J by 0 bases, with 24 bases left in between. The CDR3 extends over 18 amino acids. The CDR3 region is CASTSVVGWWGANYGYTF. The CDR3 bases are TGTGCCAGCACCTCTGTGGTGGGTTGGTGGGGAGCTAACTATGGCTACACCTTC.

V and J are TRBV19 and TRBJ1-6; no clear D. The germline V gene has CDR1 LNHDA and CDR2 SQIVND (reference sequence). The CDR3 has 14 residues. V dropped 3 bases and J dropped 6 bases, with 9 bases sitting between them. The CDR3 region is CASSMGESNSPLHF. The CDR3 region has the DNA TGTGCCAGTAGTATGGGAGAAAGTAATTCACCCCTCCACTTT.

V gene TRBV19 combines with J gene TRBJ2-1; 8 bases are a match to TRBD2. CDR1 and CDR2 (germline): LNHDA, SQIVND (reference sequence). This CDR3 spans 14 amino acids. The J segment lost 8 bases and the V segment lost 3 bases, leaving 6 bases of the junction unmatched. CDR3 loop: CASSIGGGYDEQFF. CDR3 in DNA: TGTGCCAGTAGTATCGGGGGGGGTTACGATGAGCAGTTCTTC.

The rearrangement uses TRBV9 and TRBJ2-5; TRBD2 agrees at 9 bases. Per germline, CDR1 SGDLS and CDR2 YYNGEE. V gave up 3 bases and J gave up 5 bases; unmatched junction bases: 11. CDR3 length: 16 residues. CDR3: CASSAQAGGTSETQYF. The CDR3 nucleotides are TGTGCCAGCAGCGCACAAGCGGGAGGAACTAGTGAGACCCAGTACTTC.

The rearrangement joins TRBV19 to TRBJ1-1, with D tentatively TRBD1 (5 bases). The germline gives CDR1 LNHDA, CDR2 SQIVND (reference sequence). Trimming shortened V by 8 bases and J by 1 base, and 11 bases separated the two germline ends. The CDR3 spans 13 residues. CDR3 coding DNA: TGTGCCAGTGGTTCCGGGGGGAACACTGAAGCTTTCTTT. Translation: CASGSGGNTEAFF.

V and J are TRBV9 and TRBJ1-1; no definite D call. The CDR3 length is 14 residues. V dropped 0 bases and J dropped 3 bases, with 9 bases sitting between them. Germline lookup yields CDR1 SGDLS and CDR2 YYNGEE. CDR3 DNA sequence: TGTGCCAGCAGCGTAGGAGGGATGGACACTGAAGCTTTCTTT. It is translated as CASSVGGMDTEAFF.

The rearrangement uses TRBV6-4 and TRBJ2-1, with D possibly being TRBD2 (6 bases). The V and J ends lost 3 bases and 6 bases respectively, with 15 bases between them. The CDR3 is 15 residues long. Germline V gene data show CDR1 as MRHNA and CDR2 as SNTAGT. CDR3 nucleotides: TGTGCCAGCAGTGAGGTTGCCGGGAGTGGCAATGAGCAGTTCTTC. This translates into CASSEVAGSGNEQFF.

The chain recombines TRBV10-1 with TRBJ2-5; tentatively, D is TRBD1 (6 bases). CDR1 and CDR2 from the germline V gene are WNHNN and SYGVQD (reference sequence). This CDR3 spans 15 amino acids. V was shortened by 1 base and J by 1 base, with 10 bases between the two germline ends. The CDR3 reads CASSEFYRAQETQYF. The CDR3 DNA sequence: TGCGCCAGCAGTGAGTTCTACAGGGCCCAAGAGACCCAGTACTTC.

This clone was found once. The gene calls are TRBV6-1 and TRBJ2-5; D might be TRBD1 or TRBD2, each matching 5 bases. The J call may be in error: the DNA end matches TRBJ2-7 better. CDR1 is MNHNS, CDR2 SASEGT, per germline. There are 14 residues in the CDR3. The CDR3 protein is CASSDFVGAYEQYF. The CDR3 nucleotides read TGTGCCAGCAGTGATTTCGTGGGGGCCTACGAGCAGTACTTC.

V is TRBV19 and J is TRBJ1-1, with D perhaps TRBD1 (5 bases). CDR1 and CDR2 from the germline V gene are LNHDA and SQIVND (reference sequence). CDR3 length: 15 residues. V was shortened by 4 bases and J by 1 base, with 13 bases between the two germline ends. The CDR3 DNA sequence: TGTGCCAGTAGTACAGAAGGACACCCGAACACTGAAGCTTTCTTT. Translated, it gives CASSTEGHPNTEAFF. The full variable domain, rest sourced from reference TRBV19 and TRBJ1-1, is DGGITQSPKYLFRKEGQNVTLSCEQNLNHDAMYWYRQDPGQGLRLIYYSQIVNDFQKGDIAEGYSVSREKKESFPLTVTSAQKNPTAFYLCASSTEGHPNTEAFFGQGTRLTVV.

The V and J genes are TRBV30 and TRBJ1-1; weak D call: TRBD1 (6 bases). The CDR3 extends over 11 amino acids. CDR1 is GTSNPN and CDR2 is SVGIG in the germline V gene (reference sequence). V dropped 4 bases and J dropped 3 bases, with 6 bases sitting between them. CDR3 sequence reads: CAWNRDTEAFF. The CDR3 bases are TGTGCCTGGAACAGGGACACTGAAGCTTTCTTT.